The 28 T cell receptor beta chains in this list originate from one sample, sequenced in a study of control samples from healthy donors and cancer patients. Generated by immunoSEQ multiplex PCR, the TCRdb table keeps only in-frame clones and is missing some. Among under 150,000 clones, 88% were seen once, and the ten largest hold less than 3%. The material sequenced was blood. The receptors here all came from a woman aged 70-85 years in good health.

The V gene is TRBV11-2, the J gene TRBJ1-2; D is possibly TRBD1 (5 bases). Trimming left V 5 bases short and J 4 bases short, with 14 bases between. The CDR3 extends over 14 amino acids. Germline CDR1 and CDR2: SGHAT and FQNNGV. CDR3 protein: CASSGRGGLYGYTF. The CDR3 DNA reads as TGTGCCAGCAGCGGCCGGGGGGGTCTCTATGGCTACACCTTC. Full variable domain (remainder filled in from reference TRBV11-2 and TRBJ1-2): EAGVAQSPRYKIIEKRQSVAFWCNPISGHATLYWYQQILGQGPKLLIQFQNNGVVDDSQLPKDRFSAERLKGVDSTLKIQPAKLEDSAVYLCASSGRGGLYGYTFGSGTRLTVV.

The chain joins TRBV19 to TRBJ1-1, with D tentatively TRBD1 (5 bases). There are 15 residues in the CDR3. The germline CDR1 and CDR2 sequences are LNHDA and SQIVND (reference sequence). V was shortened by 0 bases and J by 6 bases, with 14 bases between the two germline ends. The CDR3 DNA is TGTGCCAGTAGTATAGATCTGGAGATCAGGGCTGAAGCTTTCTTT. Protein product: CASSIDLEIRAEAFF.

A few counts support this clone. The chain combines TRBV7-2 with TRBJ2-5; 8 bases line up with TRBD2. Germline V lookup: CDR1 SGHTA, CDR2 FQGNSA. This CDR3 is 15 amino acids long. After removal of 5 bases from V and 7 bases from J, the junction contained 12 bases not matched to a gene. The CDR3 protein is CASSRLGLGVGTQYF. The CDR3 region has the DNA TGTGCCAGCAGCAGACTGGGACTAGGAGTAGGGACCCAGTACTTC.

V usage is TRBV19 and J usage is TRBJ2-1; 8 bases match TRBD2. Germline CDR1 reads LNHDA; CDR2 reads SQIVND (reference sequence). V lost 7 bases, J lost 7 bases, and 12 bases stayed unmatched. The CDR3 length is 15 residues. CDR3 bases: TGTGCCAGTATATTTGGCGGGGGGCCGCGGAATGAGCAGTTCTTC. It specifies CASIFGGGPRNEQFF.

This chain joins TRBV2 and TRBJ1-1; maybe TRBD1 (6 bases). Trimming cost V 7 bases and J 4 bases, with 13 bases left between them. The CDR3 has 13 residues. CDR1 and CDR2 from the germline V gene are SNHLY and FYNNEI. DNA of the CDR3: TGTGCCAGCACGGGGGGGCAGGGCACTGAAGCTTTCTTT. Translation: CASTGGQGTEAFF.

The chain is built from TRBV6-5 and TRBJ1-6; D unresolved. Germline-derived CDR1 and CDR2 are MNHEY and SVGAGI. The CDR3 is 14 residues long. The ends were cut back, 5 bases at V and 5 bases at J, with 10 bases in the middle. CDR3 in DNA: TGTGCCAGCAGTATCGGGATTCATAATTCACCCCTCCACTTT. This encodes CASSIGIHNSPLHF.

This rearrangement joins TRBV7-2 to TRBJ2-1, with D perhaps TRBD2 (7 bases). The CDR3 covers 14 residues. Germline values: CDR1 SGHTA, CDR2 FQGNSA. V was cut by 10 bases and J by 5 bases, with 18 bases left in between. The CDR3 loop is CATKLGGANNEQFF. The CDR3 DNA reads as TGTGCCACGAAACTAGGGGGGGCAAACAATGAGCAGTTCTTC.

The CDR3 loop is CASSLASHRGNTGELFF. In nucleotides, the CDR3 is TGTGCCAGCAGCTTAGCCTCACACAGGGGGAACACCGGGGAGCTGTTTTTT. The chain employs TRBV7-3 and TRBJ2-2, with 7 nucleotides matching TRBD1. V shed 2 bases and J 1 base; nucleotides not matched to a gene: 7. The CDR3 is 17 amino acids. CDR1 SGHTA and CDR2 FQGTGA come from the germline V gene.

The chain combines TRBV7-8 with TRBJ1-2; tentative D call: TRBD1 (6 bases). The germline V gene has CDR1 SGHVS and CDR2 FQNEAQ. Trimming shortened V by 5 bases and J by 7 bases, and 20 bases separated the two germline ends. The CDR3 runs to 15 residues. CDR3 loop: CASSHQGTTGTGYTF. CDR3 DNA sequence: TGTGCCAGCAGCCACCAGGGCACAACAGGGACTGGCTACACCTTC.

This rearrangement joins TRBV7-9 to TRBJ2-6; no clear D. V lost 5 bases and J 0 bases, leaving 11 bases between the germline ends. The CDR3 contains 16 residues. CDR1 is SEHNR and CDR2 is FQNEAQ in the germline V gene (reference sequence). The CDR3 DNA follows: TGTGCCAGCAGCCCTGGGGTTAACTCTGGGGCCAACGTCCTGACTTTC. Its translation: CASSPGVNSGANVLTF.

V and J are TRBV6-5 and TRBJ2-7; D unresolved. Trimming removed 0 bases from V and 1 base from J, with 10 bases in between. The CDR3 is 15 amino acids. The V gene's germline CDR1 is MNHEY and CDR2 SVGAGI. The CDR3 nucleotides read TGTGCCAGCAGTTACTCCCGTGGCATTTCCTACGAGCAGTACTTC. Residues: CASSYSRGISYEQYF.

Remarks on this clone: This CDR3 is also generated by other DNA sequences in the sample. The chain combines TRBV11-2 with TRBJ1-2; 7 nucleotides line up with TRBD1. The CDR3 has 13 amino acids. With V trimmed by 5 bases and J by 2 bases, 2 bases remained unmatched. The germline CDR1 and CDR2 sequences are SGHAT and FQNNGV. CDR3 coding DNA: TGTGCCAGCAGCCCGGGACAGAACTATGGCTACACCTTC. This gives the protein CASSPGQNYGYTF.

A single count supports this clone. V gene TRBV9 combines with J gene TRBJ1-4; D possibly corresponds to TRBD1 (5 bases). CDR3 length equals 14 residues. Looked up from germline, CDR1 is SGDLS and CDR2 is YYNGEE. V dropped 1 base and J dropped 6 bases, with 10 bases sitting between them. CDR3 DNA: TGTGCCAGCAGCGTACGGATAGGGGATGAAAAACTGTTTTTT. This encodes CASSVRIGDEKLFF.

The chain is built from TRBV6-5 and TRBJ1-1, with 9 bases aligning to TRBD1. J gave up 7 bases and V 7 bases, and 7 bases lay outside the gene matches. CDR1 and CDR2 from the germline V gene are MNHEY and SVGAGI. This CDR3 comprises 13 residues. The CDR3 DNA reads as TGTGCCAGCACCCTGGGACAGGGAGGTGAAGCTTTCTTT. Translating gives CASTLGQGGEAFF.

V and J are TRBV5-4 and TRBJ2-3; D is undetermined. This CDR3 region has 16 residues. With 2 bases removed from V and 2 bases from J, the gap between germline ends came to 15 bases. CDR1 is SGHNT, CDR2 YYREEE, per germline (reference sequence). DNA of the CDR3: TGTGCCAGCAGCTTCATCGTCGGCAGTCCCACAGATACGCAGTATTTT. Its translation: CASSFIVGSPTDTQYF. Together with reference TRBV5-4 and TRBJ2-3, the CDR3 gives the full variable domain: ETGVTQSPTHLIKTRGQQVTLRCSSQSGHNTVSWYQQALGQGPQFIFQYYREEENGRGNFPPRFSGLQFPNYSSELNVNALELDDSALYLCASSFIVGSPTDTQYFGPGTRLTVL.

The genes are TRBV6-6 and TRBJ1-2, with 12 nucleotides matching TRBD1. The CDR3 loop spans 14 amino acids. CDR1 and CDR2 from the germline V gene are MNHNY and SVGAGI (reference sequence). Losses at the gene ends were 4 bases for V and 6 bases for J; bases not matched to a gene: 3. In DNA, the CDR3 is TGTGCCAGCAGTTCCGGGACAGGGGGCGATGGCTACACCTTC. Protein product: CASSSGTGGDGYTF.

The chain recombines TRBV9 with TRBJ2-5; 15 positions agree with TRBD2. CDR3 length equals 17 residues. CDR1 is SGDLS and CDR2 is YYNGEE in the germline V gene. Trimming at V came to 4 bases and at J to 5 bases, leaving 9 bases not matched to a gene. CDR3 residues: CASSPGTSGGLRETQYF. The CDR3 DNA reads TGTGCCAGCAGCCCTGGGACTAGCGGGGGGCTAAGGGAGACCCAGTACTTC.

The rearrangement uses TRBV27 and TRBJ2-5; 7 nucleotides line up with TRBD1. Germline CDR1 reads MNHEY; CDR2 reads SMNVEV (reference sequence). The CDR3 spans 15 residues. The ends lost 8 bases at V and 3 bases at J; junction bases unmatched: 12. The CDR3 DNA follows: TGTGCCAGCTCAACCAGGGGGACACCTGAAGAGACCCAGTACTTC. This gives the protein CASSTRGTPEETQYF.

The chain combines TRBV2 with TRBJ2-3, with D possibly matching TRBD1 (6 bases). This CDR3 is 15 amino acids long. The germline V gene encodes CDR1 SNHLY and CDR2 FYNNEI. Trimming removed 3 bases at V and 4 bases at J, with 14 bases between. Written as DNA, the CDR3 is TGTGCCAGCAGTGAGTCAGGGGTAGGCGCAGATACGCAGTATTTT. Translating gives CASSESGVGADTQYF.

The chain recombines TRBV18 with TRBJ2-3; 8 bases agree with TRBD1. Germline-derived CDR1 and CDR2 are KGHSH and LQKENI. The CDR3 contains 16 residues. V lost 3 bases, J lost 4 bases, and 9 bases stayed unmatched. CDR3 in amino acids: CASSPLTGGQADTQYF. CDR3 bases: TGTGCCAGCTCACCCTTAACAGGGGGTCAGGCAGATACGCAGTATTTT.

The chain joins TRBV10-3 to TRBJ1-2, with D maybe TRBD1 (5 bases). The CDR3 is made up of 12 amino acids. The V and J ends lost 5 bases and 8 bases respectively, with 12 bases between them. Germline V gene sequence: CDR1 ENHRY, CDR2 SYGVKD. The CDR3 coding sequence is TGTGCCATCAGTCAAGGGACGGGCGGCTACACCTTC. This sequence encodes CAISQGTGGYTF.

The chain recombines TRBV5-3 with TRBJ2-7; no clear D. TRBV5-3 is labeled an ORF, and its function is uncertain. This CDR3 spans 14 amino acids. The V gene lost 0 bases and the J gene lost 2 bases, with 9 bases spanning the gap. CDR3 region: CARSLGLPPYEQYF. DNA for the CDR3: TGTGCCAGAAGCTTGGGACTCCCCCCCTACGAGCAGTACTTC.

V is TRBV6-6 and J is TRBJ2-1; D unclear. The CDR3 extends over 14 amino acids. The ends were cut back, 5 bases at V and 1 base at J, with 9 bases in the middle. Germline V lookup: CDR1 MNHNY, CDR2 SVGAGI (reference sequence). The DNA of the CDR3 is TGTGCCAGCAGTAGTTTGGGTTCCTACAATGAGCAGTTCTTC. Amino acids: CASSSLGSYNEQFF.

The CDR3 protein is CASSPRGSYGYTF. DNA for the CDR3: TGTGCCAGCAGTCCCAGGGGCTCCTATGGCTACACCTTC. This chain joins TRBV12-3 or TRBV12-4 and TRBJ1-2; TRBD1 is a possible D gene (6 bases). This CDR3 has 13 amino acids. V was trimmed by 5 bases and J by 4 bases, leaving 11 bases between them.

The chain carries TRBV5-1 and TRBJ2-5; no clear D gene. The length of the CDR3 is 14 residues. Trimming left V 0 bases short and J 4 bases short, with 10 bases between. CDR1 and CDR2 (germline): SGHRS, YFSETQ. CDR3 residues: CASSLAKGGETQYF. Written as DNA, the CDR3 is TGCGCCAGCAGCTTGGCGAAGGGCGGAGAGACCCAGTACTTC.

The V call is TRBV13, the J call TRBJ2-1; 10 nucleotides agree with TRBD2. CDR3 length: 18 residues. The trim removed 8 bases at V and 5 bases at J, leaving 18 bases unmatched. Germline CDR1 and CDR2: PRHDT and FYEKMQ (reference sequence). The CDR3 spells CASARVAGGPRTNNEQFF. The CDR3 bases are TGTGCCAGCGCCCGAGTAGCGGGGGGACCAAGAACCAACAATGAGCAGTTCTTC.

This clone has a single count. The V and J genes are TRBV6-5 and TRBJ2-2; D uncertain. V lost 10 bases and J 0 bases, leaving 9 bases between the germline ends. CDR3 length equals 13 residues. The germline CDR1 and CDR2 sequences are MNHEY and SVGAGI. The CDR3 region has the DNA TGTGCCACTCGGGCACCGAACACCGGGGAGCTGTTTTTT. Protein: CATRAPNTGELFF.

The rearrangement links TRBV4-1 to TRBJ1-1, with D possibly matching TRBD1 (6 bases). V lost 0 bases to trimming and J lost 6 bases, with 14 bases between them. Germline loops: CDR1 MGHRA, CDR2 YSYEKL. The length of the CDR3 is 15 residues. CDR3 amino acids: CASSQEGQGWPEAFF. CDR3 nucleotide sequence: TGCGCCAGCAGCCAAGAGGGTCAGGGGTGGCCTGAAGCTTTCTTT.